The rows below give T cell receptor beta chains drawn from one sample of a study of T-cell reconstitution after alpha-beta-depleted transplantation in children. TCRdb reanalysed the PCR reads using MiXCR and keeps one entry per CDR3 protein. This table has a few hundred thousand distinct CDR3 sequences, roughly 27% appearing once. The sample was PBMCs, taken before TCRalphabeta/CD19-depleted stem cell transplant. The origin of the receptors is a boy younger than two with Wiskott-Aldrich syndrome, due to receive a stem cell transplant. Each CDR3 is given with its conserved first and last residue. Fields, in order: clone size, D gene, J gene, V gene, CDR3 DNA, CDR3 protein. A D gene is named only where the DNA matches it firmly. Not all rows give a size; the values are once, few, many and, for expanded clones, a class.

clone size: -
D gene: -
J gene: TRBJ2-1
V gene: TRBV4-1
CDR3 DNA: TGCGCCAGCAGCCAAGCGCGCGGGACGAGCTCCTACAATGAGCAGTTCTTC
CDR3 protein: CASSQARGTSSYNEQFF

clone size: -
D gene: -
J gene: TRBJ1-1
V gene: TRBV7-2
CDR3 DNA: TGTGCCAGCAGCTTAGCGCACCGCAGGCGGAACACTGAAGCTTTCTTT
CDR3 protein: CASSLAHRRRNTEAFF

clone size: -
D gene: -
J gene: TRBJ2-5
V gene: TRBV5-1
CDR3 DNA: TGCGCCAGCTGTCGGATGTACCAAGAGACCCAGTACTTC
CDR3 protein: CASCRMYQETQYF

clone size: -
D gene: TRBD1
J gene: TRBJ2-5
V gene: TRBV10-3
CDR3 DNA: TGTGCCATCAGTGAGCCGGACAGGGGGCAAGAGACCCAGTACTTC
CDR3 protein: CAISEPDRGQETQYF

clone size: few
D gene: TRBD1
J gene: TRBJ2-1
V gene: TRBV19
CDR3 DNA: TGTGCCAGTTCAAACGGGGGACAGGGGATAAGGAATGAGCAGTTCTTC
CDR3 protein: CASSNGGQGIRNEQFF

clone size: -
D gene: TRBD2
J gene: TRBJ2-5
V gene: TRBV20-1
CDR3 DNA: TGCAGTGCTATGACGGACCTAGCGGGAGGAGTCCAGTACTTC
CDR3 protein: CSAMTDLAGGVQYF

clone size: few
D gene: -
J gene: TRBJ2-3
V gene: TRBV12-3/TRBV12-4
CDR3 DNA: TGTGCCAGCAGTTTTAACACCCAGACCGGCACGCAGTATTTT
CDR3 protein: CASSFNTQTGTQYF

clone size: -
D gene: -
J gene: TRBJ1-1
V gene: TRBV20-1
CDR3 DNA: TGCAGTGCGAGTACCGGACATTTTTACACTGAAGCTTTCTTT
CDR3 protein: CSASTGHFYTEAFF

clone size: -
D gene: -
J gene: TRBJ2-4
V gene: TRBV20-1
CDR3 DNA: TGCAGTGCGGACCGTTGGGCTGGGTCCAAAAACATTCAGTACTTC
CDR3 protein: CSADRWAGSKNIQYF

clone size: few
D gene: -
J gene: TRBJ2-7
V gene: TRBV3-1
CDR3 DNA: TGTGCCAGCAGCCAACTGGCATCCGAGCAGTACTTC
CDR3 protein: CASSQLASEQYF